This T cell receptor beta chain was documented in a study of T cells in Graves' hyperthyroidism and ophthalmopathy. Study-wide context: Pretreatment peripheral blood was obtained at initial diagnosis.

This sample holds PBMCs from approximately 10 ml fresh peripheral blood. CDR1 is MDHEN and CDR2 is SYDVKM in the germline V gene. The CDR3 length is 14 residues. With 3 bases clipped from V and 5 bases from J, the junction kept 4 bases outside the gene matches. Note on this clonotype: What it binds is not known.

Overall study findings and caveats: Ophthalmopathy and stable hyperthyroidism were told apart by a 13 V-J model. Most thyroid clonotypes expanded above 0.001 were also detected in blood.

The investigators amplified TCR beta CDR3 regions from RNA transcripts. The TCR CDR3 was amplified in a first-round RT-PCR using the HTBI primer set. One entry per CDR3 protein, called by TCRdb with MiXCR from the multiplex PCR reads. The table lists over 700,000 distinct CDR3 sequences, approximately 40% of them singletons. This clonotype originated in a woman aged 40 to 50 with Graves' hyperthyroidism. The sample consisted of blood. The genes are TRBV28 and TRBJ1-1; 9 positions agree with TRBD1. DNA of the CDR3: TGTGCCAGCAGTTTCCCCGGGACAGGGACTGAAGCTTTCTTT. Its translation is CASSFPGTGTEAFF.